This entry lists 19 T cell receptor beta chains sequenced from one sample in a study of response to subunit inactivated influenza vaccine. TCRdb independently ran MiXCR on the RT-PCR reads; one entry per CDR3 protein. The table has about 780,000 distinct CDR3 sequences, about 18% seen once. The sequenced sample was PBMCs from blood, obtained 5 days after vaccination. Receptors were obtained from a middle-aged man who received an inactivated influenza vaccine.

This clonotype has a handful of counts. The rearrangement uses TRBV4-1 and TRBJ2-1, with 9 nucleotides matching TRBD1. The CDR3 sequence is 15 residues long. Germline V CDR1 and CDR2: MGHRA, YSYEKL. V shed 4 bases, J shed 7 bases, and the junction held 8 bases outside the gene matches. CDR3 nucleotide sequence: TGCGCCAGCAGCCTCAACAGGGGGCCAGGTAATGAGCAGTTCTTC. Translation: CASSLNRGPGNEQFF.

This clonotype was seen more than once but under ten times. The chain combines TRBV15 with TRBJ2-1; 10 bases fit TRBD2. This CDR3 is 17 amino acids long. Per the germline V gene, CDR1 is LNHNV and CDR2 is YYDKDF (reference sequence). With 0 bases clipped from V and 5 bases from J, the junction kept 7 bases outside the gene matches. In DNA form, the CDR3 reads TGTGCCACCAGCAGAGATTCTTCCCTAGCGGGAGACAATGAGCAGTTCTTC. It encodes CATSRDSSLAGDNEQFF. The full variable domain, in which reference TRBV15 and TRBJ2-1 provide the parts outside the CDR3, is DAMVIQNPRYQVTQFGKPVTLSCSQTLNHNVMYWYQQKSSQAPKLLFHYYDKDFNNEADTPDNFQSRRPNTSFCFLDIRSPGLGDTAMYLCATSRDSSLAGDNEQFFGPGTRLTVL.

The chain has TRBV15 and TRBJ1-1; D gene ambiguous. The CDR3 is 15 residues long. Trimming took off 1 base at V and 1 base at J, with 10 bases between the two ends. Germline V gene data show CDR1 as LNHNV and CDR2 as YYDKDF (reference sequence). In DNA form, the CDR3 reads TGTGCCACCAGCAGAGGGGAGGGTTGGAACACTGAAGCTTTCTTT. Protein: CATSRGEGWNTEAFF.

This clonotype was recorded at least ten times. The genes are TRBV20-1 and TRBJ1-4; no clear D gene. This CDR3 is built from 13 residues. Trimming shortened V by 5 bases and J by 8 bases, and 15 bases separated the two germline ends. CDR1 is DFQATT and CDR2 is SNEGSKA in the germline V gene (reference sequence). The CDR3 is CSAAPPVGEKLFF. As DNA, the CDR3 is TGCAGTGCTGCCCCGCCGGTAGGCGAAAAACTGTTTTTT.

This clonotype was counted only a few times. The genes are TRBV7-2 and TRBJ1-6; D not resolved. Trimming shortened V by 5 bases and J by 13 bases, and 12 bases separated the two germline ends. This CDR3 is 12 amino acids long. Germline CDR1 and CDR2: SGHTA and FQGNSA. CDR3 DNA sequence: TGTGCCAGCAGCCCCTCGGGAAGGCCCCTCCACTTT. This translates into CASSPSGRPLHF. The full variable domain, rest sourced from reference TRBV7-2 and TRBJ1-6, is GAGVSQSPSNKVTEKGKDVELRCDPISGHTALYWYRQSLGQGLEFLIYFQGNSAPDKSGLPSDRFSAERTGGSVSTLTIQRTQQEDSAVYLCASSPSGRPLHFGNGTRLTVT.

The chain joins TRBV3-1 to TRBJ2-1; D is perhaps TRBD1 (5 bases). This CDR3 is built from 15 residues. Germline CDR1 LGHDT, CDR2 YNNKEL (reference sequence). V was cut by 4 bases and J by 2 bases, with 12 bases left in between. CDR3 DNA: TGTGCCAGCAGCCCAGGGCGGCTTACCTACAATGAGCAGTTCTTC. Its translation is CASSPGRLTYNEQFF.

This chain joins TRBV12-3 or TRBV12-4 and TRBJ1-1; D ambiguous. This CDR3 region has 14 residues. The ends were cut back, 7 bases at V and 1 base at J, with 13 bases in the middle. This CDR3 is CASTSIHSNTEAFF. CDR3 sequence (DNA): TGTGCCAGCACCTCCATACACTCGAACACTGAAGCTTTCTTT.

This chain joins TRBV20-1 and TRBJ1-2; D gene unclear. CDR3 size: 12 residues. CDR1 is DFQATT, CDR2 SNEGSKA, per germline (reference sequence). With 0 bases removed from V and 8 bases from J, the gap between germline ends came to 10 bases. CDR3 residues: CSAREAAGGYTF. The CDR3 nucleotides read TGCAGTGCTAGAGAGGCCGCGGGAGGCTACACCTTC.

J is TRBJ1-4 and V is TRBV10-3; 7 bases line up with TRBD1. Germline V gene lookup returns CDR1 ENHRY and CDR2 SYGVKD. The V segment lost 5 bases and the J segment 2 bases; nucleotides outside the gene matches: 11. This CDR3 is 17 amino acids long. CDR3 sequence reads: CAISRTGDVATNEKLFF. The CDR3 DNA follows: TGTGCCATCAGTCGTACAGGGGACGTCGCGACTAATGAAAAACTGTTTTTT.

The rearrangement links TRBV20-1 to TRBJ1-5, with D possibly matching TRBD1 (6 bases). Germline CDR1 and CDR2: DFQATT and SNEGSKA (reference sequence). V was pared by 0 bases and J by 0 bases, with 6 bases between. This CDR3 has 14 residues. The CDR3 bases are TGCAGTGCTAGAGAGGACAGTAGCAATCAGCCCCAGCATTTT. This translates into CSAREDSSNQPQHF.

This clonotype was picked up a small number of times. The chain combines TRBV25-1 with TRBJ2-1; the match to TRBD2 covers 11 bases. J gave up 7 bases and V 3 bases, and 2 bases lay outside the gene matches. The CDR3 has 14 amino acids. CDR1 is MGHDK and CDR2 is SYGVNS in the germline V gene. CDR3 sequence reads: CASSDSGRANEQFF. CDR3 bases: TGTGCCAGCAGTGATAGCGGGAGGGCTAATGAGCAGTTCTTC.

This clonotype was seen a handful of times. The chain recombines TRBV19 with TRBJ2-7, with 8 bases that match TRBD2. The trim removed 6 bases at V and 2 bases at J, leaving 6 bases unmatched. This CDR3 comprises 14 residues. The germline V gene encodes CDR1 LNHDA and CDR2 SQIVND (reference sequence). The DNA of the CDR3 is TGTGCCAGTAGCCCCGGGGGGGTGACCTACGAGCAGTACTTC. It codes for CASSPGGVTYEQYF.

This clonotype was recorded a few times. V is TRBV27 and J is TRBJ2-7; either TRBD1 or TRBD2 may fit D (5 bases each). This CDR3 contains 13 residues. Trimming stripped 8 bases from V and 3 bases from J, with 14 bases between. Germline CDR1 MNHEY, CDR2 SMNVEV (reference sequence). CDR3 amino acids: CASSGTPVYEQYF. In nucleotides, the CDR3 is TGTGCCAGCTCCGGGACCCCCGTCTACGAGCAGTACTTC.

The chain joins TRBV5-1 to TRBJ1-2; D unclear. V was cut by 0 bases and J by 9 bases, with 12 bases left in between. The V gene's germline CDR1 is SGHRS and CDR2 YFSETQ. The CDR3 totals 13 residues. For the CDR3, the DNA is TGCGCCAGCAGCTTGGACGGAACATTGAGCTACACCTTC. It specifies CASSLDGTLSYTF.

The chain carries TRBV30 and TRBJ1-2; D remains unclear. Between the trimmed V and J ends, which lost 4 bases and 7 bases, there was a span of 10 bases. CDR3 length equals 11 residues. Germline V CDR1 and CDR2: GTSNPN, SVGIG (reference sequence). CDR3 coding DNA: TGTGCCTGGACCGGGAGCGGTGGCTACACCTTC. This gives the protein CAWTGSGGYTF.

The rearrangement joins TRBV20-1 to TRBJ2-3, with D uncertain. CDR1 DFQATT and CDR2 SNEGSKA come from the germline V gene (reference sequence). Trimming shortened V by 1 base and J by 3 bases, and 2 bases separated the two germline ends. The CDR3 covers 11 residues. CDR3 bases: TGCAGTGCTAGAGGGACAGATACGCAGTATTTT. Translation gives CSARGTDTQYF.

V gene TRBV7-2 combines with J gene TRBJ2-7; TRBD2 is a possible D gene (6 bases). The germline CDR1 and CDR2 sequences are SGHTA and FQGNSA. V lost 4 bases to trimming and J lost 0 bases, with 10 bases between them. The CDR3 contains 14 residues. CDR3 amino acids: CASSSAGISYEQYF. The DNA of the CDR3 is TGTGCCAGCAGCTCAGCGGGCATCTCCTACGAGCAGTACTTC.

Here the CDR3 DNA reads TGTGCCATAAGCCTGGACTTCGAGGGTGAAGCTTTCTTT. As protein: CAISLDFEGEAFF. The chain uses TRBV10-3 and TRBJ1-1; no reliable D call. Trimming shortened V by 9 bases and J by 7 bases, and 18 bases separated the two germline ends. CDR1 is ENHRY, CDR2 SYGVKD, per germline. This CDR3 spans 13 amino acids.

The V call is TRBV28, the J call TRBJ2-5, with D unresolved. The CDR3 has 11 amino acids. Trimming left V 8 bases short and J 5 bases short, with 9 bases between. CDR1 and CDR2 from the germline V gene are MDHEN and SYDVKM. This CDR3 is CASLKWETQYF. In DNA form, the CDR3 reads TGTGCCAGCCTGAAGTGGGAGACCCAGTACTTC.